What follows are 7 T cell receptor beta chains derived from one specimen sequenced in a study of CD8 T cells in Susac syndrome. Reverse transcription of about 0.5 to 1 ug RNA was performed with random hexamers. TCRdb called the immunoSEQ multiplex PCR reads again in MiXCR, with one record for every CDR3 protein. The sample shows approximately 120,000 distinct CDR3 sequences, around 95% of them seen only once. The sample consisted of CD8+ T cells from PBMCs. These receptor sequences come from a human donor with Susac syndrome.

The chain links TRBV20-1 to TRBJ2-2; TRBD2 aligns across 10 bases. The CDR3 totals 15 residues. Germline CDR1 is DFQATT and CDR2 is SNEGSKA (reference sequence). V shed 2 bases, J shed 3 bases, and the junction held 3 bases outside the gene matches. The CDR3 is CSARRGTSDTGELFF. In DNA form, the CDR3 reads TGCAGTGCTAGACGAGGGACTAGCGACACCGGGGAGCTGTTTTTT.

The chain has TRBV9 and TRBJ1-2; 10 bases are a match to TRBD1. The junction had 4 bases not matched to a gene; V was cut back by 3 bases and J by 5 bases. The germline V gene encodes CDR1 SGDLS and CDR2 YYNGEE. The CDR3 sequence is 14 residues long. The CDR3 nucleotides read TGTGCCAGCAGCGGACAGGGGGCGCGATATGGCTACACCTTC. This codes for CASSGQGARYGYTF.

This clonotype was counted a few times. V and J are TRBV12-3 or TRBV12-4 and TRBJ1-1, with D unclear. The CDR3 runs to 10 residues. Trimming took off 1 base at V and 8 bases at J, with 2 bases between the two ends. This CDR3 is CASSLGEAFF. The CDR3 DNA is TGTGCCAGCAGTTTAGGAGAAGCTTTCTTT.

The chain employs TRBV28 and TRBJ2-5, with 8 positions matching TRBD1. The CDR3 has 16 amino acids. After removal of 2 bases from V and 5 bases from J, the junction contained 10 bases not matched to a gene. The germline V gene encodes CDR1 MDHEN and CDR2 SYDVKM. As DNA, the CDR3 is TGTGCCAGCAGTTTACAAGGGCAGGGGGCAATCGAGACCCAGTACTTC. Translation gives CASSLQGQGAIETQYF.

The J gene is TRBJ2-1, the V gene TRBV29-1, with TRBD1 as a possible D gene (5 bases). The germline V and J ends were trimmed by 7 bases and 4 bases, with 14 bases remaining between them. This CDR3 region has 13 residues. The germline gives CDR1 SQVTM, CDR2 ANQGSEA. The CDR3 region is CSEKTVDYNEQFF. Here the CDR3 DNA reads TGCAGCGAGAAGACAGTCGATTACAATGAGCAGTTCTTC.

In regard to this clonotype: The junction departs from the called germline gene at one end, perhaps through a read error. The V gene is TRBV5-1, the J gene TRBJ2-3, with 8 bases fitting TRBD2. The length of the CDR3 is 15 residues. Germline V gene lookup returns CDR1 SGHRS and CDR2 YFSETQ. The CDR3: CASILAGGSTDTQYF. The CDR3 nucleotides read TGCGCCAGCATCTTGGCGGGAGGTAGCACAGATACGCAGTATTTT.

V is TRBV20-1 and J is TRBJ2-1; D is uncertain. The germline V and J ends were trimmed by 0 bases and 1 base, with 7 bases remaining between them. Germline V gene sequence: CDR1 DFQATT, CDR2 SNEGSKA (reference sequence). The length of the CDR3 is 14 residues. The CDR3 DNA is TGCAGTGCTAGAGATGCAGGTTCCTACAATGAGCAGTTCTTC. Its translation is CSARDAGSYNEQFF.